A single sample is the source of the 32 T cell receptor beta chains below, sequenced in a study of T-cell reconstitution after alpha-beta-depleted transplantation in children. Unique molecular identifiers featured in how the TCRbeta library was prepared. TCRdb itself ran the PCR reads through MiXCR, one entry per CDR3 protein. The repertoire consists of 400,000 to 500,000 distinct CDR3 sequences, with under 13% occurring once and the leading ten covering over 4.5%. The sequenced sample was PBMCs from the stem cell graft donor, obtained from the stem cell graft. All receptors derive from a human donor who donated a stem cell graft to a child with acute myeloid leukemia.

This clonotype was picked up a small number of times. CDR3 protein: CSGDSPTDTQYF. DNA for the CDR3: TGCAGTGGGGACTCACCCACAGATACGCAGTATTTT. This chain links TRBV20-1 with TRBJ2-3, with D possibly TRBD2 on 6 matching bases. The CDR3 length is 12 residues. Germline V CDR1 and CDR2: DFQATT, SNEGSKA (reference sequence). Deletions cut 7 bases from V and 2 bases from J, with 10 bases between.

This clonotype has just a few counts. The CDR3: CASSLRDRDTEAFF. Written as DNA, the CDR3 is TGCGCCAGCAGCCTCCGGGACAGGGACACTGAAGCTTTCTTT. This rearrangement joins TRBV5-1 to TRBJ1-1, with TRBD1 identical over 9 bases. CDR1 and CDR2 (germline): SGHRS, YFSETQ. CDR3 length: 14 residues. The trim removed 4 bases at V and 3 bases at J, leaving 4 bases unmatched.

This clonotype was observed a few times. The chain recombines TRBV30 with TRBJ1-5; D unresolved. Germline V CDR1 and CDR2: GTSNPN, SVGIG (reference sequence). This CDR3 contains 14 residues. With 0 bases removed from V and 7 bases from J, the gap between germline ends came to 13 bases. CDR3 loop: CAWSVSGPGQPQHF. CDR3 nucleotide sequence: TGTGCCTGGAGTGTATCAGGTCCGGGGCAGCCCCAGCATTTT.

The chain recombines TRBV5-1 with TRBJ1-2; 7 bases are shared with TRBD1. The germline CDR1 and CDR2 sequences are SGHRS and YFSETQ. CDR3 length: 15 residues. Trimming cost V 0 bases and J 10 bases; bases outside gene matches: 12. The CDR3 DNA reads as TGCGCCAGCAGCTTGGAAACAGGGGTAGAGCGACACTACACCTTC. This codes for CASSLETGVERHYTF.

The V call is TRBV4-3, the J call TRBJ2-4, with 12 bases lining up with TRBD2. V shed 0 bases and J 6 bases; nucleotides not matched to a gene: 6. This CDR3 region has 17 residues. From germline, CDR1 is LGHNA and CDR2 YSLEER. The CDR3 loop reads CASSQDRPSGRGNIQYF. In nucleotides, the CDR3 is TGCGCCAGCAGCCAAGATCGGCCTAGCGGGAGGGGAAACATTCAGTACTTC.

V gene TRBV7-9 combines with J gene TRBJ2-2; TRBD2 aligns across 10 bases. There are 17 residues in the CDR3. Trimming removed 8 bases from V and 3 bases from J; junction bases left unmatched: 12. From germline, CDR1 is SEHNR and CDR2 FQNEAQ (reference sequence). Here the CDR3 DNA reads TGTGCCAGCGATGGGTCTAGCGGGGGCCCACACACCGGGGAGCTGTTTTTT. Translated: CASDGSSGGPHTGELFF.

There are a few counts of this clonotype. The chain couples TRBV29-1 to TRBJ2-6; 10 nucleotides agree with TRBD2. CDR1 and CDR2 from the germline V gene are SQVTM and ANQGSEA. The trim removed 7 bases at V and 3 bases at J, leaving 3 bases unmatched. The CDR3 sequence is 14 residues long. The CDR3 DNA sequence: TGCAGCGCCCTAGCGGGAGTTGGGGCCAACGTCCTGACTTTC. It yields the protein CSALAGVGANVLTF.

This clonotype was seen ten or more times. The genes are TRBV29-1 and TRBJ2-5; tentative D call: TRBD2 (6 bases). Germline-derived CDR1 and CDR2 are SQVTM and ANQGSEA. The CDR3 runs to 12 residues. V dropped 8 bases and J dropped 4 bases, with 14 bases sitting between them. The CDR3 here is CSSEEGTETQYF. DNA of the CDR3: TGCAGCTCCGAGGAGGGAACAGAGACCCAGTACTTC.

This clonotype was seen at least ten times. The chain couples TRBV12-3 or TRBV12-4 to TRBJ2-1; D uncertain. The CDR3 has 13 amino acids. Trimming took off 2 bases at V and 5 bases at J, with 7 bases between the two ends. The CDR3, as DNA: TGTGCCAGCAGTTTACTTAGGAACAATGAGCAGTTCTTC. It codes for CASSLLRNNEQFF.

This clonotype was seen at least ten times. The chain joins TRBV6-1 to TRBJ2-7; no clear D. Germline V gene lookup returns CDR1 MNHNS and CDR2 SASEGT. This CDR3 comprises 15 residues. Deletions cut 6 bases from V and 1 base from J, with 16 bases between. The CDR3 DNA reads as TGTGCCAGCAGGATGGGGATGGGATTTTCCTACGAGCAGTACGTC. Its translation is CASRMGMGFSYEQYV.

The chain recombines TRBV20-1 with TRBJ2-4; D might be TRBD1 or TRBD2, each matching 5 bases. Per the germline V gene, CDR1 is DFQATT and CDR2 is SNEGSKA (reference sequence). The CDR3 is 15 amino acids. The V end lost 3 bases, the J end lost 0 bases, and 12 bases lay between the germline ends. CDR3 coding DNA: TGCAGTGCTAGCCCCAGGGACGAAGCCAAAAACATTCAGTACTTC. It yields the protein CSASPRDEAKNIQYF.

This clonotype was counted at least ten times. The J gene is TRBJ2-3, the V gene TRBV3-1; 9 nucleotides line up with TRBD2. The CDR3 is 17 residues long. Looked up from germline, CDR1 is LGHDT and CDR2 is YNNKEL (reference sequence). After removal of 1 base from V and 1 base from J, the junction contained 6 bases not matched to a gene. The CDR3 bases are TGTGCCAGCAGCCAAGGTGCGTCTAGCGGGGGCACAGATACGCAGTATTTT. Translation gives CASSQGASSGGTDTQYF.

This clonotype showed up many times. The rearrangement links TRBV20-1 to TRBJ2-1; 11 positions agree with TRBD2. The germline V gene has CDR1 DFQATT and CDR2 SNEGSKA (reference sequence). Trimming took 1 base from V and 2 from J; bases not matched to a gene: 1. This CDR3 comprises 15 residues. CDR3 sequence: CSARGTSGPYNEQFF. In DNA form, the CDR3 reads TGCAGTGCTAGAGGGACTAGCGGGCCCTACAATGAGCAGTTCTTC.

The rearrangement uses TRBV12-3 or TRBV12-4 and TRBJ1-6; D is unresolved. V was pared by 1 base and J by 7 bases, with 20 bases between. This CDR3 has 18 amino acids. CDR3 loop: CASSLVLGGTPRNSPLHF. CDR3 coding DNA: TGTGCCAGCAGTTTAGTGCTTGGCGGTACTCCGCGGAATTCACCCCTCCACTTT.

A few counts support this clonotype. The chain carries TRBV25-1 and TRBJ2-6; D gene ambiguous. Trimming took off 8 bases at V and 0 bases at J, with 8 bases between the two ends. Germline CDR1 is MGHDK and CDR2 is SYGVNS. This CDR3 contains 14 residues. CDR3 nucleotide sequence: TGTGCCAGCTCTAACCCCTCTGGGGCCAACGTCCTGACTTTC. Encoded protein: CASSNPSGANVLTF.

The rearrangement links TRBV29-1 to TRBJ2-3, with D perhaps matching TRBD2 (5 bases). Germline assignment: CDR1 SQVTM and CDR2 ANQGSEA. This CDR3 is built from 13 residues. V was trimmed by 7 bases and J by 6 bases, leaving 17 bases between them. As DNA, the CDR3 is TGCAGCGGACTGAGGGCCGGGCGCGATACGCAGTATTTT. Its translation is CSGLRAGRDTQYF.

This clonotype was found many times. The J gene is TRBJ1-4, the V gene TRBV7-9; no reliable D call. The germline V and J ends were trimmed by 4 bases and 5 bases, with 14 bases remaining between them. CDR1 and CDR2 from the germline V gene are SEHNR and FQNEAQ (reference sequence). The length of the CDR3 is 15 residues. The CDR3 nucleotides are TGTGCCAGCAGCTACTGGACGGAACAAAATGAAAAACTGTTTTTT. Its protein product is CASSYWTEQNEKLFF.

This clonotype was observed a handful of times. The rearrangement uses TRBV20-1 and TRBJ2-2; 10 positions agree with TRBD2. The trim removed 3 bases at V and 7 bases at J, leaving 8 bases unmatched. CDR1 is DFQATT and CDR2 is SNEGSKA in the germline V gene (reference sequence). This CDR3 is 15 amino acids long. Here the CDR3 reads CSASERGGANGELFF. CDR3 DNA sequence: TGCAGTGCTAGCGAGCGGGGGGGCGCTAACGGGGAGCTGTTTTTT.

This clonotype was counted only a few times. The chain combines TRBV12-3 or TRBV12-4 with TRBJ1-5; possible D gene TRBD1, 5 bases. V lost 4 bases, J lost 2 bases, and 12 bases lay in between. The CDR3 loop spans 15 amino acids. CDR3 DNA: TGTGCCAGCAGTTCGGGGGGATTCGGCAATCAGCCCCAGCATTTT. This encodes CASSSGGFGNQPQHF.

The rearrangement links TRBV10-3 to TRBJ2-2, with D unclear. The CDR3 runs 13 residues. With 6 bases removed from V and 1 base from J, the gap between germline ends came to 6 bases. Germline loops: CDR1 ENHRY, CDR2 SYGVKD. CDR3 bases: TGTGCCATCAGAGACCTGAACACCGGGGAGCTGTTTTTT. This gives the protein CAIRDLNTGELFF.

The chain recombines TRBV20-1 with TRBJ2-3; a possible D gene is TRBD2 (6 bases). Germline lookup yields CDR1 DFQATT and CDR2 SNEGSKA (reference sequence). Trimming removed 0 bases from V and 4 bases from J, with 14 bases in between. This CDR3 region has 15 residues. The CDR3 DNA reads TGCAGTGCTAGAGATGGCGGGGCTAGCTCAGATACGCAGTATTTT. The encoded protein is CSARDGGASSDTQYF.

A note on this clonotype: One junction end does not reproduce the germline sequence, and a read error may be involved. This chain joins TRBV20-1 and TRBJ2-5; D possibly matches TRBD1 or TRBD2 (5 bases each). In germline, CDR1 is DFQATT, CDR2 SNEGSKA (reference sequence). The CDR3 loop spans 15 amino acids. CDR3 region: CCARVGTDPLETQYF. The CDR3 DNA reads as TGCTGTGCTAGAGTAGGGACGGATCCTTTGGAGACCCAGTACTTC.

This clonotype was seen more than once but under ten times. The DNA of the CDR3 is TGTGCCAGCAGCCACACCCAGGGGTGGGGGTACCAAGAGACCCAGTACTTC. This codes for CASSHTQGWGYQETQYF. The J gene is TRBJ2-5, the V gene TRBV7-8, with a possible D match to TRBD1 (6 bases). V was shortened by 5 bases and J by 0 bases, with 19 bases between the two germline ends. Germline CDR1 reads SGHVS; CDR2 reads FQNEAQ. The CDR3 sequence is 17 residues long.

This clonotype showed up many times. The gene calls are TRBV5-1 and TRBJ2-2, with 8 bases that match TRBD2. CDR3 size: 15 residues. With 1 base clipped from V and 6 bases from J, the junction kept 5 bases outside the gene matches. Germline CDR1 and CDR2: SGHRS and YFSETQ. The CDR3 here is CASSLSTGGPGELFF. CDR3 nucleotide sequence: TGCGCCAGCAGCTTGTCAACGGGAGGGCCCGGGGAGCTGTTTTTT.

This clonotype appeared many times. CDR3 protein: CSARDEGAGSGELFF. The CDR3 nucleotides read TGCAGTGCTAGAGATGAGGGGGCGGGGTCCGGGGAGCTGTTTTTT. The chain recombines TRBV20-1 with TRBJ2-2, with a weak D call TRBD1 (7 bases). Germline CDR1 reads DFQATT; CDR2 reads SNEGSKA (reference sequence). The CDR3 consists of 15 residues. Trimming cost V 0 bases and J 6 bases, with 14 bases left between them.

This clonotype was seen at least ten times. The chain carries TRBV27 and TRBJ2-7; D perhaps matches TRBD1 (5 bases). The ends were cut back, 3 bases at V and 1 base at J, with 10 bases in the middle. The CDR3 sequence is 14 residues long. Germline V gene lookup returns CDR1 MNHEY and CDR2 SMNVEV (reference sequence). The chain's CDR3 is CASSLGPLSYEQYF. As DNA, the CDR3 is TGTGCCAGCAGTTTGGGGCCATTATCCTACGAGCAGTACTTC.

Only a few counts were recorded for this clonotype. The CDR3 DNA reads as TGTGCCAGCGCGTCAGGGAGTCAGCCCCAGCATTTT. This translates into CASASGSQPQHF. V usage is TRBV7-9 and J usage is TRBJ1-5; TRBD1 is a possible D gene (5 bases). Germline assignment: CDR1 SEHNR and CDR2 FQNEAQ (reference sequence). Deletions cut 8 bases from V and 6 bases from J, with 11 bases between. The CDR3 is 12 amino acids.

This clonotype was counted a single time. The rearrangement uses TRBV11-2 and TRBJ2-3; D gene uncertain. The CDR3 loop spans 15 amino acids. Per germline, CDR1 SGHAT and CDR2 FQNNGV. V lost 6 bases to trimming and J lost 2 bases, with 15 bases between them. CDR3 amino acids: CASSPPGRATDTQYF. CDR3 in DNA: TGTGCCAGCAGTCCTCCGGGTCGCGCCACAGATACGCAGTATTTT.

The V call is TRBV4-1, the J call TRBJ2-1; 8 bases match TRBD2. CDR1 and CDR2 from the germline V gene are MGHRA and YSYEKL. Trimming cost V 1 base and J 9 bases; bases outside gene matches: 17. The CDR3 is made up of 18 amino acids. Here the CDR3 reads CASSQVPIAGGELGEQFF. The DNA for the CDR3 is TGCGCCAGCAGCCAAGTCCCAATTGCCGGGGGGGAATTGGGTGAGCAGTTCTTC.

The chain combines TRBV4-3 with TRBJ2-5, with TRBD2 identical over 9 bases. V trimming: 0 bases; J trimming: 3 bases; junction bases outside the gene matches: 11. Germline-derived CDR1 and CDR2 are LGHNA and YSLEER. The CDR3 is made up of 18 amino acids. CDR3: CASSQDLWASGTEETQYF. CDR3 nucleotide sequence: TGCGCCAGCAGCCAAGATCTATGGGCTAGCGGGACTGAAGAGACCCAGTACTTC.

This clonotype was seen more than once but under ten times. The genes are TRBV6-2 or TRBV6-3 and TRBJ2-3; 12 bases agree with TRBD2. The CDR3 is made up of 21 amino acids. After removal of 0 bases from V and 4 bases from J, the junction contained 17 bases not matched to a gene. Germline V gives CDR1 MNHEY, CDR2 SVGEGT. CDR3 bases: TGTGCCAGCAGTTACTCGACCGAGACTAGCGGGGGCCCCCACCCACCAGATACGCAGTATTTT. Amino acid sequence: CASSYSTETSGGPHPPDTQYF.

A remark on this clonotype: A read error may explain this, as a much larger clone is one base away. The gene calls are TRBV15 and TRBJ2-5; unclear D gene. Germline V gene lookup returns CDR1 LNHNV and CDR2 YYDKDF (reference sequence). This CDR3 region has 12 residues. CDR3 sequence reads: CATSRDTETQHF. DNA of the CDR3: TGTGCCACCAGCAGAGATACGGAGACCCAGCACTTC.